This TCR beta chain was recorded in a study of blood T cell repertoires in COVID-19. Turning to the study itself: Nucleic acid was either cDNA or gDNA, and it came from T cells, B-cell-depleted T cells, or PBMCs.

TCRdb's copy holds only in-frame clones and misses some; the assay was immunoSEQ multiplex PCR. Among about 150,000 clones listed, 80% to 85% were seen once. V lost 1 base and J lost 3, with 10 bases in between. The CDR3 extends over 14 amino acids. Germline-derived CDR1 and CDR2 are KGHSY and FQNENV. The sequenced sample was peripheral blood. This receptor was obtained from a man younger than 40 with COVID-19, enrolled during active disease. The V call is TRBV16, the J call TRBJ2-7; D is unclear. The CDR3 DNA sequence: TGTGCCAGCAGCCAATTAACGTCGAGCTACGAGCAGTACTTC. Translating it yields CASSQLTSSYEQYF. The full variable domain, completed using reference TRBV16 and TRBJ2-7, is GEEVAQTPKHLVRGEGQKAKLYCAPIKGHSYVFWYQQVLKNEFKFLISFQNENVFDETGMPKERFSAKCLPNSPCSLEIQATKLEDSAVYFCASSQLTSSYEQYFGPGTRLTVT.